Listed below are T cell receptor beta chains from one sample, sequenced in a study of regulatory T cells. Sequenced by immunoSEQ multiplex PCR; TCRdb stores in-frame clones only, minus some. The sample yields approximately 15,000 clones, roughly 90% seen once. Sample: CD8+ T cells sorted from blood. The receptor source for this set is a person under 30 with CD3G deficiency. Both conserved end residues are part of each CDR3. Fields, in order: CDR3 length, V gene, J gene, D gene, clone size, CDR3 protein, CDR3 DNA. D genes are given only for firm matches. Clone size is given for some rows only: seen once, a few or many times, or a class if the clone is expanded.

CDR3 length: 15
V gene: TRBV28
J gene: TRBJ2-3
D gene: -
clone size: -
CDR3 protein: CASSSRVGREDTQYF
CDR3 DNA: TGTGCCAGCAGTTCCCGTGTGGGGCGGGAAGATACGCAGTATTTT

CDR3 length: 15
V gene: TRBV6-5
J gene: TRBJ1-1
D gene: -
clone size: -
CDR3 protein: CASSYGDIMNTEAFF
CDR3 DNA: TGTGCCAGCAGTTACGGGGACATAATGAACACTGAAGCTTTCTTT

CDR3 length: 12
V gene: TRBV7-2
J gene: TRBJ2-1
D gene: -
clone size: -
CDR3 protein: CASSPGGAEQFF
CDR3 DNA: TGTGCCAGCAGCCCCGGGGGAGCTGAGCAGTTCTTC

CDR3 length: 13
V gene: TRBV6-1
J gene: TRBJ2-3
D gene: -
clone size: -
CDR3 protein: CASSEGGTDTQYF
CDR3 DNA: TGTGCCAGCAGTGAAGGAGGCACAGATACGCAGTATTTT

CDR3 length: 13
V gene: TRBV27
J gene: TRBJ2-7
D gene: -
clone size: -
CDR3 protein: CASSWTWGHEQYF
CDR3 DNA: TGTGCCAGCAGTTGGACTTGGGGACACGAGCAGTACTTC

CDR3 length: 14
V gene: TRBV4-1
J gene: TRBJ1-2
D gene: -
clone size: -
CDR3 protein: CASSQVRGTSGYTF
CDR3 DNA: TGCGCCAGCAGCCAAGTAAGGGGAACTTCGGGCTACACCTTC

CDR3 length: 12
V gene: TRBV2
J gene: TRBJ1-1
D gene: -
clone size: -
CDR3 protein: CASSEPGAEAFF
CDR3 DNA: TGTGCCAGCAGTGAACCCGGGGCTGAAGCTTTCTTT

CDR3 length: 14
V gene: TRBV7-9
J gene: TRBJ2-7
D gene: TRBD1
clone size: -
CDR3 protein: CASSPGTVSYEGYF
CDR3 DNA: TGTGCCAGCAGCCCGGGGACAGTCTCCTACGAAGGGTACTTC

CDR3 length: 12
V gene: TRBV6-1
J gene: TRBJ2-5
D gene: TRBD1
clone size: -
CDR3 protein: CASSETGTAQYF
CDR3 DNA: TGTGCCAGCAGTGAAACAGGGACAGCCCAGTACTTC

CDR3 length: 15
V gene: TRBV6-1
J gene: TRBJ2-1
D gene: TRBD2
clone size: -
CDR3 protein: CASRKLAGTYNEQFF
CDR3 DNA: TGTGCCAGCAGAAAACTAGCGGGGACCTACAATGAGCAGTTCTTC

CDR3 length: 16
V gene: TRBV2
J gene: TRBJ2-7
D gene: TRBD2
clone size: -
CDR3 protein: CASIQGRDYERHEQYF
CDR3 DNA: TGTGCCAGCATCCAAGGCCGGGACTATGAAAGGCACGAGCAGTACTTC

CDR3 length: 14
V gene: TRBV4-1
J gene: TRBJ1-1
D gene: -
clone size: -
CDR3 protein: CASSQSGGQDEAFF
CDR3 DNA: TGCGCCAGCAGCCAATCGGGGGGGCAGGATGAAGCTTTCTTT

CDR3 length: 16
V gene: TRBV5-1
J gene: TRBJ1-1
D gene: TRBD1
clone size: -
CDR3 protein: CASSPGQGAGTTEAFF
CDR3 DNA: TGCGCCAGCAGCCCGGGACAGGGGGCCGGTACCACTGAAGCTTTCTTT

CDR3 length: 13
V gene: TRBV16
J gene: TRBJ2-2
D gene: -
clone size: once
CDR3 protein: CASSPSNTGELFF
CDR3 DNA: TGTGCCAGCAGCCCAAGTAACACCGGGGAGCTGTTTTTT

CDR3 length: 14
V gene: TRBV6-6
J gene: TRBJ2-4
D gene: TRBD1
clone size: once
CDR3 protein: CASSGDSAKNIQYF
CDR3 DNA: TGTGCCAGCAGTGGGGACAGCGCCAAAAACATTCAGTACTTC

CDR3 length: 18
V gene: TRBV11-2
J gene: TRBJ1-3
D gene: -
clone size: -
CDR3 protein: CASSLDRPGMYSGNTIYF
CDR3 DNA: TGTGCCAGCAGCTTAGATCGTCCAGGCATGTACTCTGGAAACACCATATATTTT

CDR3 length: 13
V gene: TRBV29-1
J gene: TRBJ2-1
D gene: -
clone size: -
CDR3 protein: CSGGGGDLGEQFF
CDR3 DNA: TGCAGCGGGGGCGGCGGGGACCTTGGTGAGCAGTTCTTC

CDR3 length: 14
V gene: TRBV7-2
J gene: TRBJ2-7
D gene: -
clone size: -
CDR3 protein: CASSLGPETYEQYF
CDR3 DNA: TGTGCCAGCAGCTTAGGGCCCGAGACCTACGAGCAGTACTTC

CDR3 length: 16
V gene: TRBV7-6
J gene: TRBJ2-5
D gene: TRBD1
clone size: -
CDR3 protein: CASSQTGTGYQETQYF
CDR3 DNA: TGTGCCAGCAGCCAGACAGGGACAGGGTACCAAGAGACCCAGTACTTC

CDR3 length: 13
V gene: TRBV7-9
J gene: TRBJ2-2
D gene: -
clone size: -
CDR3 protein: CASSFSVHGELFF
CDR3 DNA: TGTGCCAGCAGCTTTTCGGTCCACGGGGAGCTGTTTTTT

CDR3 length: 12
V gene: TRBV7-9
J gene: TRBJ2-7
D gene: -
clone size: -
CDR3 protein: CASSLAVYEQYF
CDR3 DNA: TGTGCCAGCAGCCTTGCGGTCTACGAGCAGTACTTC

CDR3 length: 12
V gene: TRBV5-6
J gene: TRBJ2-1
D gene: -
clone size: -
CDR3 protein: CASSLDMGQQFF
CDR3 DNA: TGTGCCAGCAGCTTGGATATGGGTCAGCAGTTCTTC

CDR3 length: 15
V gene: TRBV6-1
J gene: TRBJ2-1
D gene: -
clone size: -
CDR3 protein: CASSEETGLHNEQFF
CDR3 DNA: TGTGCCAGCAGTGAAGAGACGGGACTTCACAATGAGCAGTTCTTC

CDR3 length: 15
V gene: TRBV5-1
J gene: TRBJ2-2
D gene: -
clone size: -
CDR3 protein: CASSLRPVGTGELFF
CDR3 DNA: TGCGCCAGCAGCTTAAGGCCGGTAGGCACCGGGGAGCTGTTTTTT

CDR3 length: 17
V gene: TRBV5-1
J gene: TRBJ2-3
D gene: -
clone size: -
CDR3 protein: CASSLGVLPRGTDTQYF
CDR3 DNA: TGCGCCAGCAGCTTGGGGGTCCTCCCTAGGGGCACAGATACGCAGTATTTT

CDR3 length: 15
V gene: TRBV2
J gene: TRBJ1-3
D gene: -
clone size: -
CDR3 protein: CAAGEGVNSGNTIYF
CDR3 DNA: TGTGCCGCGGGGGAAGGCGTCAACTCTGGAAACACCATATATTTT

CDR3 length: 16
V gene: TRBV4-1
J gene: TRBJ2-3
D gene: -
clone size: -
CDR3 protein: CASSQEEGDGLDTQYF
CDR3 DNA: TGCGCCAGCAGCCAAGAGGAGGGTGATGGCCTAGATACGCAGTATTTT

CDR3 length: 13
V gene: TRBV6-6
J gene: TRBJ2-5
D gene: -
clone size: -
CDR3 protein: CASSYRKQETQYF
CDR3 DNA: TGTGCCAGCAGTTACCGGAAACAAGAGACCCAGTACTTC

CDR3 length: 16
V gene: TRBV5-1
J gene: TRBJ1-5
D gene: -
clone size: once
CDR3 protein: CASSLGGLGYNQPQHF
CDR3 DNA: TGCGCCAGCAGCTTGGGGGGTCTGGGCTACAATCAGCCCCAGCATTTT

CDR3 length: 16
V gene: TRBV4-1
J gene: TRBJ2-7
D gene: -
clone size: -
CDR3 protein: CASSQVYSSNSYEQYF
CDR3 DNA: TGCGCCAGCAGCCAAGTTTACAGCTCAAATTCGTACGAGCAGTACTTC

CDR3 length: 14
V gene: TRBV5-6
J gene: TRBJ2-1
D gene: -
clone size: -
CDR3 protein: CASSLGGSYNEQFF
CDR3 DNA: TGTGCCAGCAGCTTGGGTGGGTCTTACAATGAGCAGTTCTTC

CDR3 length: 12
V gene: TRBV6-1
J gene: TRBJ2-3
D gene: -
clone size: -
CDR3 protein: CASSEGADTQYF
CDR3 DNA: TGTGCCAGCAGTGAAGGGGCGGATACGCAGTATTTT

CDR3 length: 14
V gene: TRBV7-8
J gene: TRBJ1-1
D gene: -
clone size: -
CDR3 protein: CASSSTVTNTEAFF
CDR3 DNA: TGTGCCAGCAGCTCCACAGTTACGAACACTGAAGCTTTCTTT

CDR3 length: 12
V gene: TRBV5-1
J gene: TRBJ2-3
D gene: -
clone size: -
CDR3 protein: CASSSDGDTQYF
CDR3 DNA: TGCGCCAGCAGCTCCGACGGCGATACGCAGTATTTT

CDR3 length: 15
V gene: TRBV4-1
J gene: TRBJ2-1
D gene: -
clone size: -
CDR3 protein: CASSQGSQGYNEQFF
CDR3 DNA: TGCGCCAGCAGCCAGGGGTCCCAGGGCTACAATGAGCAGTTCTTC

CDR3 length: 15
V gene: TRBV18
J gene: TRBJ2-6
D gene: -
clone size: -
CDR3 protein: CASSPRGAGANVLTF
CDR3 DNA: TGTGCCAGCTCACCACGGGGTGCGGGGGCCAACGTCCTGACTTTC

CDR3 length: 13
V gene: TRBV19
J gene: TRBJ2-1
D gene: TRBD2
clone size: -
CDR3 protein: CASSISAGGEQFF
CDR3 DNA: TGTGCCAGTAGTATCTCAGCGGGAGGTGAGCAGTTCTTC

CDR3 length: 12
V gene: TRBV7-9
J gene: TRBJ1-6
D gene: -
clone size: -
CDR3 protein: CASSLSTSPLHF
CDR3 DNA: TGTGCCAGCAGCTTATCCACTTCACCCCTCCACTTT

CDR3 length: 16
V gene: TRBV30
J gene: TRBJ2-7
D gene: TRBD2
clone size: once
CDR3 protein: CAWEGLAGGKPDEQYF
CDR3 DNA: TGTGCCTGGGAAGGACTAGCGGGGGGTAAACCCGACGAGCAGTACTTC

CDR3 length: 18
V gene: TRBV4-1
J gene: TRBJ1-6
D gene: -
clone size: -
CDR3 protein: CASSQEGGQGPYNSPLHF
CDR3 DNA: TGCGCCAGCAGCCAAGAGGGGGGCCAGGGACCCTATAATTCACCCCTCCACTTT

CDR3 length: 16
V gene: TRBV4-1
J gene: TRBJ1-6
D gene: -
clone size: -
CDR3 protein: CASSRRLPGTDSPLHF
CDR3 DNA: TGCGCCAGCAGCCGAAGGCTTCCGGGGACCGATTCACCCCTCCACTTT

CDR3 length: 13
V gene: TRBV7-9
J gene: TRBJ1-1
D gene: -
clone size: once
CDR3 protein: CASSLGMNTEAFF
CDR3 DNA: TGTGCCAGCAGCTTAGGGATGAACACTGAAGCTTTCTTT

CDR3 length: 14
V gene: TRBV11-2
J gene: TRBJ2-5
D gene: -
clone size: -
CDR3 protein: CASSFLLGQETQYF
CDR3 DNA: TGTGCCAGCAGCTTCCTCCTTGGGCAAGAGACCCAGTACTTC

CDR3 length: 13
V gene: TRBV6-1
J gene: TRBJ1-2
D gene: -
clone size: -
CDR3 protein: CASSLDSSYGYTF
CDR3 DNA: TGTGCCAGCAGCCTGGACTCCTCCTATGGCTACACCTTC

CDR3 length: 16
V gene: TRBV7-9
J gene: TRBJ2-1
D gene: TRBD2
clone size: -
CDR3 protein: CASSTTSGGLGNEQFF
CDR3 DNA: TGTGCCAGCAGCACGACTAGCGGGGGCCTGGGGAATGAGCAGTTCTTC

CDR3 length: 15
V gene: TRBV5-4
J gene: TRBJ2-7
D gene: TRBD1
clone size: -
CDR3 protein: CASSFLRDSSYEQYF
CDR3 DNA: TGTGCCAGCAGCTTCCTCCGGGACAGCTCCTACGAGCAGTACTTC

CDR3 length: 14
V gene: TRBV15
J gene: TRBJ1-1
D gene: -
clone size: -
CDR3 protein: CATSRELWNTEAFF
CDR3 DNA: TGTGCCACCAGCAGGGAACTGTGGAACACTGAAGCTTTCTTT

CDR3 length: 16
V gene: TRBV30
J gene: TRBJ2-3
D gene: -
clone size: -
CDR3 protein: CAWASGVSIWTDTQYF
CDR3 DNA: TGTGCCTGGGCTTCCGGGGTATCGATTTGGACAGATACGCAGTATTTT

CDR3 length: 13
V gene: TRBV7-9
J gene: TRBJ2-1
D gene: -
clone size: -
CDR3 protein: CASSLGGANEQFF
CDR3 DNA: TGTGCCAGCAGCTTAGGAGGGGCCAATGAGCAGTTCTTC

CDR3 length: 14
V gene: TRBV5-6
J gene: TRBJ1-1
D gene: -
clone size: -
CDR3 protein: CASSFPGENTEAFF
CDR3 DNA: TGTGCCAGCAGCTTCCCAGGGGAGAACACTGAAGCTTTCTTT

CDR3 length: 17
V gene: TRBV7-4
J gene: TRBJ1-2
D gene: -
clone size: -
CDR3 protein: CASSAIYGGLSNYGYTF
CDR3 DNA: TGTGCCAGCAGCGCCATATACGGTGGCCTGTCAAACTATGGCTACACCTTC

CDR3 length: 13
V gene: TRBV21-1
J gene: TRBJ1-4
D gene: -
clone size: -
CDR3 protein: CASRGQNNEKLFF
CDR3 DNA: TGTGCCAGCAGGGGACAGAATAATGAAAAACTGTTTTTT

CDR3 length: 16
V gene: TRBV7-2
J gene: TRBJ2-3
D gene: TRBD1
clone size: -
CDR3 protein: CASSPWTGTRTDTQYF
CDR3 DNA: TGTGCCAGCAGCCCCTGGACAGGGACCCGCACAGATACGCAGTATTTT